What follows are 24 T cell receptor beta chains derived from one specimen sequenced in a study of cytomegalovirus exposure and HLA in healthy donors. The primer mix had 60 Vbeta and 13 Jbeta primers. Data came from immunoSEQ multiplex PCR; TCRdb stores just in-frame clones and leaves some out. This table holds some 150,000 clones, roughly three quarters found once. The material sequenced was PBMCs. Receptors originate from a human donor in good health.

The chain is built from TRBV5-1 and TRBJ2-2; 7 bases align to TRBD2. With V trimmed by 0 bases and J by 5 bases, 4 bases remained unmatched. This CDR3 spans 15 amino acids. Looked up from germline, CDR1 is SGHRS and CDR2 is YFSETQ. CDR3 region: CASSLELAETGELFF. DNA of the CDR3: TGCGCCAGCAGCTTGGAGCTAGCGGAAACCGGGGAGCTGTTTTTT.

V and J are TRBV7-3 and TRBJ2-5; no reliable D call. The ends were cut back, 3 bases at V and 3 bases at J, with 8 bases in the middle. Germline V lookup: CDR1 SGHTA, CDR2 FQGTGA. The CDR3 loop spans 13 amino acids. The CDR3 nucleotides are TGTGCCAGCAGCTTGCCCCCGGAAGAGACCCAGTACTTC. Translating gives CASSLPPEETQYF.

This clone has only one observation. The genes are TRBV5-4 and TRBJ2-7; a weak D match, TRBD2 (5 bases). Germline-derived CDR1 and CDR2 are SGHNT and YYREEE (reference sequence). Trimming cost V 10 bases and J 6 bases, with 23 bases left between them. CDR3 length: 14 residues. In DNA form, the CDR3 reads TGTGCCTTTACCTTAGCGCGAGGGTTACCCGAGCAGTACTTC. It encodes CAFTLARGLPEQYF.

The V and J genes are TRBV6-6 and TRBJ1-2; 9 positions agree with TRBD1. Trimming cost V 8 bases and J 7 bases; bases outside gene matches: 17. The CDR3 sequence is 16 residues long. Germline V lookup: CDR1 MNHNY, CDR2 SVGAGI (reference sequence). The CDR3 bases are TGTGCCAGCGCGGTCCGGGACAGGGCACTGGGGGGTGGCTACACCTTC. It is translated as CASAVRDRALGGGYTF.

The chain carries TRBV5-1 and TRBJ2-2, with 9 bases aligning to TRBD2. CDR3 length: 15 amino acids. Germline V gene sequence: CDR1 SGHRS, CDR2 YFSETQ. V lost 5 bases to trimming and J lost 0 bases; unmatched junction nucleotides: 2. CDR3 sequence: CASRTSGANTGELFF. CDR3 coding DNA: TGCGCCAGCAGGACTAGCGGCGCGAACACCGGGGAGCTGTTTTTT.

In its sample, this clone was seen once. The V and J genes are TRBV7-9 and TRBJ2-4; possible D gene TRBD1, 5 bases. V gave up 2 bases and J gave up 3 bases, with 14 bases separating them. Per germline, CDR1 SEHNR and CDR2 FQNEAQ (reference sequence). The CDR3 runs to 16 residues. The CDR3 DNA is TGTGCCAGCAGCTTAAAGGAAGGGGATGACAAAAACATTCAGTACTTC. The encoded protein is CASSLKEGDDKNIQYF.

The chain employs TRBV10-3 and TRBJ2-7, with a possible D match to TRBD1 (6 bases). The V gene's germline CDR1 is ENHRY and CDR2 SYGVKD. This CDR3 is built from 14 residues. The ends were cut back, 0 bases at V and 2 bases at J, with 8 bases in the middle. CDR3 protein: CAISESRQAYEQYF. As DNA, the CDR3 is TGTGCCATCAGTGAGTCGCGACAGGCCTACGAGCAGTACTTC.

The chain links TRBV11-1 to TRBJ1-1; 10 bases agree with TRBD1. The CDR3 totals 16 residues. Germline V gene data show CDR1 as SGHAT and CDR2 as FQDESV (reference sequence). Losses at the gene ends were 5 bases for V and 5 bases for J; bases not matched to a gene: 11. CDR3 nucleotides: TGTGCCAGCAGCCCCGGACAGGGGGGGGCCCTGACTGAAGCTTTCTTT. This gives the protein CASSPGQGGALTEAFF.

The chain uses TRBV29-1 and TRBJ2-5, with D maybe TRBD1 (5 bases). The germline CDR1 and CDR2 sequences are SQVTM and ANQGSEA. The CDR3 runs to 13 residues. The germline V and J ends were trimmed by 8 bases and 3 bases, with 16 bases remaining between them. The CDR3 reads CSFLGQNEETQYF. The DNA for the CDR3 is TGCAGCTTTCTCGGACAAAATGAAGAGACCCAGTACTTC.

The V call is TRBV4-1, the J call TRBJ2-7; D not resolved. Trimming took 4 bases from V and 3 from J, leaving 13 bases between them. Per germline, CDR1 MGHRA and CDR2 YSYEKL. CDR3 length equals 14 residues. CDR3: CASSRSEEVYEQYF. CDR3 DNA sequence: TGCGCCAGCAGCCGGAGCGAGGAAGTCTACGAGCAGTACTTC.

The chain uses TRBV4-1 and TRBJ2-7; 9 nucleotides line up with TRBD2. V was clipped by 0 bases and J by 6 bases; unmatched bases: 9. Germline-derived CDR1 and CDR2 are MGHRA and YSYEKL. The CDR3 is made up of 16 amino acids. The CDR3 loop reads CASSQDSGTSSTEQYF. The CDR3 region has the DNA TGCGCCAGCAGCCAAGATTCCGGGACTAGCTCTACCGAGCAGTACTTC.

The J gene is TRBJ1-2, the V gene TRBV6-8, with D unresolved. Trimming pared 9 bases from V and 4 bases from J, leaving 9 bases between. The CDR3 has 11 residues. The germline V gene encodes CDR1 MNHGY and CDR2 SAAAGT. The CDR3: CARGASYGYTF. The CDR3 coding sequence is TGTGCCAGGGGAGCTAGCTATGGCTACACCTTC.

This chain joins TRBV19 and TRBJ1-1, with a possible D match to TRBD1 (5 bases). The V end was cut by 7 bases, the J end by 5 bases, with 14 bases between. The CDR3 is 13 amino acids. Germline V gives CDR1 LNHDA, CDR2 SQIVND (reference sequence). The CDR3 coding sequence is TGTGCCAGTACCAGGACACCGAGTACTGAAGCTTTCTTT. Its protein is CASTRTPSTEAFF.

This rearrangement joins TRBV7-2 to TRBJ2-7, with TRBD2 matching 7 bases. The CDR3 sequence is 19 residues long. The V gene end was trimmed by 1 base and the J gene end by 7 bases; junction bases not matched to a gene: 22. Germline CDR1 reads SGHTA; CDR2 reads FQGNSA. For the CDR3, the DNA is TGTGCCAGCAGCTTAGACAGCACGGGGCGGACTAGTTTAAATAGAGAGCAGTACTTC. Translated: CASSLDSTGRTSLNREQYF.

The chain joins TRBV9 to TRBJ1-4, with 9 bases aligning to TRBD1. Germline lookup yields CDR1 SGDLS and CDR2 YYNGEE. With 4 bases clipped from V and 5 bases from J, the junction kept 15 bases outside the gene matches. The CDR3 totals 18 residues. This CDR3 reads CASSSPTRTGTGNEKLFF. Written as DNA, the CDR3 is TGTGCCAGCAGCTCACCAACCCGGACCGGGACAGGGAATGAAAAACTGTTTTTT.

This chain joins TRBV5-1 and TRBJ2-5, with 7 bases aligning to TRBD1. CDR1 is SGHRS and CDR2 is YFSETQ in the germline V gene. The J segment lost 5 bases and the V segment lost 4 bases, leaving 11 bases of the junction unmatched. This CDR3 region has 15 residues. CDR3 bases: TGCGCCAGCAGCGGCCGACAGGGATCTTCGGAGACCCAGTACTTC. This codes for CASSGRQGSSETQYF.

This chain connects TRBV27 to TRBJ2-7, with D possibly matching TRBD1 (6 bases). V lost 2 bases and J lost 5, with 16 bases in between. Germline V gene sequence: CDR1 MNHEY, CDR2 SMNVEV (reference sequence). This CDR3 region has 15 residues. CDR3 nucleotides: TGTGCCAGCAGTTTAGTCGGGACAACACACCACGAGCAGTACTTC. Encoded protein: CASSLVGTTHHEQYF.

The chain couples TRBV5-1 to TRBJ2-3, with a possible D match to TRBD2 (5 bases). The CDR3 sequence is 13 residues long. CDR1 is SGHRS, CDR2 YFSETQ, per germline. The V and J ends lost 5 bases and 2 bases respectively, with 9 bases between them. CDR3 nucleotides: TGCGCCAGCAGTTCGACTAACACAGATACGCAGTATTTT. Translating gives CASSSTNTDTQYF.

The chain recombines TRBV2 with TRBJ1-1; the D gene is possibly TRBD1 (6 bases). This CDR3 has 12 amino acids. Trimming took off 7 bases at V and 10 bases at J, with 16 bases between the two ends. The germline V gene encodes CDR1 SNHLY and CDR2 FYNNEI. The CDR3 is CASTLEDSGAFF. CDR3 DNA: TGTGCCAGCACCTTGGAGGACAGTGGAGCTTTCTTT.

Notes on this clone: A read error may account for a junction end that differs from germline. J is TRBJ1-1 and V is TRBV28, with TRBD1 as a possible D gene (5 bases). The CDR3 extends over 12 amino acids. Germline values: CDR1 MDHEN, CDR2 SYDVKM. The CDR3 DNA follows: TGTGCCAGCAGTCCGGGACTGAGCCATTACACCTTT. Translated: CASSPGLSHYTF.

This chain uses TRBV5-8 with TRBJ1-2; no clear D. The ends were cut back, 0 bases at V and 3 bases at J, with 12 bases in the middle. The V gene's germline CDR1 is SGHTS and CDR2 YDEGEE. This CDR3 has 15 residues. The CDR3 coding sequence is TGTGCCAGCAGCTTGGACGCCATGACTGACTATGGCTACACCTTC. Translating gives CASSLDAMTDYGYTF.

This clone has only a few counts. This chain joins TRBV5-1 and TRBJ2-7; TRBD1 matches at 9 bases. CDR1 SGHRS and CDR2 YFSETQ come from the germline V gene. The CDR3 runs to 14 residues. The ends lost 4 bases at V and 6 bases at J; junction bases unmatched: 8. The CDR3: CASSPGTGTLEQYF. As DNA, the CDR3 is TGCGCCAGCAGCCCCGGGACAGGGACGCTCGAGCAGTACTTC.

This clone occurred once. The chain links TRBV6-5 to TRBJ2-2; 10 bases map to TRBD2. Trimming at V came to 6 bases and at J to 5 bases, leaving 6 bases not matched to a gene. CDR1 is MNHEY, CDR2 SVGAGI, per germline. The CDR3 length is 15 residues. The CDR3 nucleotides read TGTGCCAGCAGAGTTACTAGCGGGGCGACCGGGGAGCTGTTTTTT. The encoded protein is CASRVTSGATGELFF.

The chain employs TRBV30 and TRBJ1-1; 7 bases match TRBD1. J was trimmed by 6 bases and V by 5 bases; bases with no gene match: 15. Germline V gene lookup returns CDR1 GTSNPN and CDR2 SVGIG (reference sequence). CDR3 length equals 15 residues. CDR3 protein: CAWSVRDRLGSEAFF. CDR3 DNA: TGTGCCTGGTCAGTCCGGGACAGACTAGGCTCTGAAGCTTTCTTT.